This TCR beta chain was observed in a study of cytomegalovirus exposure and HLA in healthy donors. Findings and caveats of the study: Most TCR sequences showed up rarely, but some public TCRs showed up in many donors.

Sampled while nominally healthy, donors likely had unrecorded immune exposures. A word on this clone: Its antigen is not known.

CDR1 and CDR2 (germline): MNHNY, SVGAGI (reference sequence). V dropped 1 base and J dropped 3; count of bases not matched to a gene: 3. This CDR3 region has 14 residues. The PCR contained 60 Vbeta and 13 Jbeta primers. Method: immunoSEQ multiplex PCR; TCRdb's copy keeps in-frame clones and lacks some. Found here are 150,000 or so clones, around 75% of them singletons; the top ten hold 3% to 3.5%. This chain joins TRBV6-6 and TRBJ2-7; 7 nucleotides match TRBD1. This receptor was obtained from a male donor in good health and CMV-seronegative. The source material was PBMCs. The CDR3 sequence: CASSYFRGNYEQYF. CDR3 in DNA: TGTGCCAGCAGTTACTTCAGGGGGAACTACGAGCAGTACTTC.